What follows is one T cell receptor beta chain and its context. The sample comes from a study of blood T cell repertoires in COVID-19. Looking at the study overall: The United States, Italy and Spain provided the acute and convalescent COVID-19 samples. In each case, the material was cDNA or gDNA derived from T cells, B-cell-depleted T cells, or PBMCs.

Authors' methods: By means of reference gene primer amplification, nucleated cell counts were estimated. The method was immunoSEQ multiplex PCR; TCRdb's version includes in-frame clones alone and lacks a portion of them. The DNA gave D and trimming, while V, J and clone size come from that table. In the table there are tens of thousands of clones, 80% of which are singletons. The V and J ends lost 2 bases and 4 bases respectively, with 9 bases between them. The CDR3 consists of 13 residues. Sequencing was carried out using peripheral blood. The chain combines TRBV12-3 or TRBV12-4 with TRBJ2-7; TRBD2 might be the D (5 bases). The receptor was derived from a man aged 55-75 years with acute or convalescent COVID-19. The DNA of the CDR3 is TGTGCCAGCAGTTTAAGGCGGGTGTACGAGCAGTACTTC. This translates into CASSLRRVYEQYF.